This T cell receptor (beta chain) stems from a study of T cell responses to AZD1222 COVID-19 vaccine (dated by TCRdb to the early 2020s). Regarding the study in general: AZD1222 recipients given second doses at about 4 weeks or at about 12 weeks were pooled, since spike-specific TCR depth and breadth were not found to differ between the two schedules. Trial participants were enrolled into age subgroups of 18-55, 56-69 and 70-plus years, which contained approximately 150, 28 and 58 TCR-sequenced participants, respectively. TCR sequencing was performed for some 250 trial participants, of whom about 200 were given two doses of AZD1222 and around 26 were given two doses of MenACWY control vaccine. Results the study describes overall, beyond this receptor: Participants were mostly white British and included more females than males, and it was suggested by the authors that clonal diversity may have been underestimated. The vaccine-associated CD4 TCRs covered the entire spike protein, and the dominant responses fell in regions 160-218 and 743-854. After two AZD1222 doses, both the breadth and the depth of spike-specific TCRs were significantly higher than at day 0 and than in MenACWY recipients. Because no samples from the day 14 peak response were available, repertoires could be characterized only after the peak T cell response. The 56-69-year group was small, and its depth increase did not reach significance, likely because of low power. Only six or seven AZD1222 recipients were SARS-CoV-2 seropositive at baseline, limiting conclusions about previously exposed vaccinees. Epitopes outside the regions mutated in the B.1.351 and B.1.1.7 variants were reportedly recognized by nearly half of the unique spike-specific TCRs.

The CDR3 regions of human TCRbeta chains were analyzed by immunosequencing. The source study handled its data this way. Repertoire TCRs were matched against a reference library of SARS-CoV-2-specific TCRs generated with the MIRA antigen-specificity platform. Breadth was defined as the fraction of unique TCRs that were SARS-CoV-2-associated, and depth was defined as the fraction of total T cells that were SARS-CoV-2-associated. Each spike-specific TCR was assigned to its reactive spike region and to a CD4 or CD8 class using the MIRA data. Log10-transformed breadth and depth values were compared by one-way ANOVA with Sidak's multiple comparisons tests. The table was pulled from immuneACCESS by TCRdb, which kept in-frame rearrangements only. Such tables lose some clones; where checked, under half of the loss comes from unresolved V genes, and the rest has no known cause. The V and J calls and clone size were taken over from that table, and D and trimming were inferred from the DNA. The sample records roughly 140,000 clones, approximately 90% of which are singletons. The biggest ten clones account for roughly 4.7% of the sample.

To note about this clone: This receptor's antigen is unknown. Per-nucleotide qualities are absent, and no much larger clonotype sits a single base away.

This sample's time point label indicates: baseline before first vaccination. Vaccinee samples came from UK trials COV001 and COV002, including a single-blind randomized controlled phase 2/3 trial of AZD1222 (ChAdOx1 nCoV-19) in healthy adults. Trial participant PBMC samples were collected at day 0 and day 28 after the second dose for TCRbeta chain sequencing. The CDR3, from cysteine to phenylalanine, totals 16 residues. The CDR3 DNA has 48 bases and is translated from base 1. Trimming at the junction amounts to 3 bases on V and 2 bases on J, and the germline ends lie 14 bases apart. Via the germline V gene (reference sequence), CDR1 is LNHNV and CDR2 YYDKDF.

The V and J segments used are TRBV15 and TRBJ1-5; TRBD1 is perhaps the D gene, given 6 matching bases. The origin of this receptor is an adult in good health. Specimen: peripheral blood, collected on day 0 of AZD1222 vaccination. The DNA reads TGTGCCACCAGCAGGAAGGACAGAATCGGCAATCAGCCCCAGCATTTT. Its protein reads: CATSRKDRIGNQPQHF.